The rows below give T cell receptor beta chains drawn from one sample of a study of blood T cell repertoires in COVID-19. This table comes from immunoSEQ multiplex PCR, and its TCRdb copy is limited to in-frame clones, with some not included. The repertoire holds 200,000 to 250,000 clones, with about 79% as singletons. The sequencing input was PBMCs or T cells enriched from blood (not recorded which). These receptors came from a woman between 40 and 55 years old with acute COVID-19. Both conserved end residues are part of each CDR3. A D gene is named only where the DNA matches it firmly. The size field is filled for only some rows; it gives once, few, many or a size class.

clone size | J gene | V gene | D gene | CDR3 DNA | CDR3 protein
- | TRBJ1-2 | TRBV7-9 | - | TGTGCCAGCAGCCCCCGACAGGAACATAACTATGGCTACACCTTC | CASSPRQEHNYGYTF
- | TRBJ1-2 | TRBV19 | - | TGTGCCAGTAGTTCTTCTAACTATGGCTACACCTTC | CASSSSNYGYTF
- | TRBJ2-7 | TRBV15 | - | TGTGCCACCAGCAGAGAAGAGGGTAGGGACGAGCAGTACTTC | CATSREEGRDEQYF
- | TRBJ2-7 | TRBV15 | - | TGTGCCACCAGCAGAGACCTCCTAAATCCCTACGAGCAGTACTTC | CATSRDLLNPYEQYF
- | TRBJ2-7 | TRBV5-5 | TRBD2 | TGTGCCAGCAGCTTACGACTAGCGGGAGCTATGACGTACTTC | CASSLRLAGAMTYF
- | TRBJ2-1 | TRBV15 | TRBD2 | TGTGCCACCAGTCCTAGCGGGAGGTACAATGAGCAGTTCTTC | CATSPSGRYNEQFF
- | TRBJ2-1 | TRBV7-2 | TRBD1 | TGTGCCAGCAGCCTCACAGGGGGCCCCTACAATGAGCAGTTCTTC | CASSLTGGPYNEQFF
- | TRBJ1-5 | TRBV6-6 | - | TGTGCCAGCAGTTACATGGCCGGCAATCAGCCCCAGCATTTT | CASSYMAGNQPQHF
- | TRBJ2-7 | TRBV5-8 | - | TGTGCCAGCCTAGGACATCACTCCTACGAGCAGTACTTC | CASLGHHSYEQYF
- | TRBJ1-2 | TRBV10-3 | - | TGTGCCATCAGTGAAAACAGGGTCTATGGCTACACCTTC | CAISENRVYGYTF
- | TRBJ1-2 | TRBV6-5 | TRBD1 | TGTGCCAGCAGCTACAACCGGGACAGGGTCTATGGCTACACCTTC | CASSYNRDRVYGYTF
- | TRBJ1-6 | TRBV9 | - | TGTGCCAGCAGCGTAGCTGGACAGCTTAATTCACCCCTCCACTTT | CASSVAGQLNSPLHF
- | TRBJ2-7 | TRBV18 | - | TGTGCCAGCTCACCCGGGGCAGGAGGGAGCTCCTACGAGCAGTACTTC | CASSPGAGGSSYEQYF
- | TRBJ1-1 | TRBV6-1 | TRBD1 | TGTGCCAGCCTTGGACAGGGTAAAACTGAAGCTTTCTTT | CASLGQGKTEAFF
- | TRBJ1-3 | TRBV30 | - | TGTGCCTGGAGTCTCCCAGTTCTGAGGCCCTCTGGAAACACCATATATTTT | CAWSLPVLRPSGNTIYF
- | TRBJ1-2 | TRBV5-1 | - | TGCGCCAGCAGCGGGGAGAGTTTAGGGTATGGCTACACCTTC | CASSGESLGYGYTF
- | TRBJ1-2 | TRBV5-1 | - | TGCGCCAGCAGCACCGCAGAATATGGCTACACCTTC | CASSTAEYGYTF
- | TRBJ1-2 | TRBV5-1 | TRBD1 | TGCGCCAGCAGCGCAGGGGGTGACATCTATGGCTACACCTTC | CASSAGGDIYGYTF
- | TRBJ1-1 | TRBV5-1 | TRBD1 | TGCGCCAGCAGCTCCGGGACAGGGGGCGTTGGTAGGACTGAAGCTTTCTTT | CASSSGTGGVGRTEAFF
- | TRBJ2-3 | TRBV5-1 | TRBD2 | TGCGCCAGCAGCTTACGACTAGCGGGGACAGATACGCAGTATTTT | CASSLRLAGTDTQYF
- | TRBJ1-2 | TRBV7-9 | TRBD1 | TGTGCCAGCAGCCGTGACGACAGGGATCACTATGGCTACACCTTC | CASSRDDRDHYGYTF
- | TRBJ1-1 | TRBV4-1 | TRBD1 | TGCGCCAGCAGCCAAGGAAACAGGGGCTTAGGAGAAGCTTTCTTT | CASSQGNRGLGEAFF
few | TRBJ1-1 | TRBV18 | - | TGTGCCAGCTCACCACAATACGAGGGCACTGAAGCTTTCTTT | CASSPQYEGTEAFF
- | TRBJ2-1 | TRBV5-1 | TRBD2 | TGCGCCAGCAGCTTGGTTGGGCGGGAGAATGAGCAGTTCTTC | CASSLVGRENEQFF
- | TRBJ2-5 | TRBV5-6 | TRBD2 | TGTGCCAGCAGCCGATCGGGACTAGCGGGGGGCAGGAGAGAGACCCAGTACTTC | CASSRSGLAGGRRETQYF
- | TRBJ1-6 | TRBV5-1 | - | TGCGCCAGCAGCTTGGGTTTCAGGAATTCACCCCTCCACTTT | CASSLGFRNSPLHF
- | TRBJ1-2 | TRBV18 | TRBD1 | TGTGCCAGCTCACCTCAATCGGGACAGGGTATCTATGGCTACACCTTC | CASSPQSGQGIYGYTF
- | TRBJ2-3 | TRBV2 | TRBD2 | TGTGCCAGCAGTCGGGAGGGGGGCATGCGTACGCAGTATTTT | CASSREGGMRTQYF
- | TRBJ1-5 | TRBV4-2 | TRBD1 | TGTGCCAGCAGCCAGGACAGGGTAAGTCAGCCCCAGCATTTT | CASSQDRVSQPQHF
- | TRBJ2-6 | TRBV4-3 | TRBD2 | TGCGCCAGCAGCCAAGATCTTGGGGGGGCTGGGGCCAACGTCCTGACTTTC | CASSQDLGGAGANVLTF
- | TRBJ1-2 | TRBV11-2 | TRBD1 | TGTGCCAGCAGCTTGACAGGGTCCAACTATGGCTACACCTTC | CASSLTGSNYGYTF
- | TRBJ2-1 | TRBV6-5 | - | TGTGCCAGCAGCGCGGAAACGGGCTCCTACAATGAGCAGTTCTTC | CASSAETGSYNEQFF
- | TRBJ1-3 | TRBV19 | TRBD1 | TGTGCCAGTAGTATGTACGGACAGGGGCGCTCTGGAAACACCATATATTTT | CASSMYGQGRSGNTIYF
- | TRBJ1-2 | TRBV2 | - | TGTGCCAGCAGTGAAGCGGAGGGAAACTATGGCTACACCTTC | CASSEAEGNYGYTF
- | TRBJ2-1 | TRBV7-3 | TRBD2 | TGTGCCAGCAGCGTACTAGCGGGAGGGTATGAGCAGTTCTTC | CASSVLAGGYEQFF
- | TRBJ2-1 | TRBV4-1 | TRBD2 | TGCGCCAGCAGCCAAGGGCTAGGGGCTAGCGGAAACAATGAGCAGTTCTTC | CASSQGLGASGNNEQFF
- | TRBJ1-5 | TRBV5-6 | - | TGTGCCAGCAGCTTGGAGAGGGCGGGTCAGCCCCAGCATTTT | CASSLERAGQPQHF
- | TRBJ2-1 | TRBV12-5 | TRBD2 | TGTGCTAGTGGTAAAACTAGCGGGGGCCACAATGAGCAGTTCTTC | CASGKTSGGHNEQFF
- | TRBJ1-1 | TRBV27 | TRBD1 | TGTGCCAGCAGACCGGGACAGGGGGCTGGGGGCACTGAAGCTTTCTTT | CASRPGQGAGGTEAFF
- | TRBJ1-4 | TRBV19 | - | TGTGCCAGTAGTGCTCGGGTGGGTGCAACTAATGAAAAACTGTTTTTT | CASSARVGATNEKLFF
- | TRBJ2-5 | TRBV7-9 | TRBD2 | TGTGCCAGCAGCTCCCCAGGCAGCGGGACCCAAGAGACCCAGTACTTC | CASSSPGSGTQETQYF
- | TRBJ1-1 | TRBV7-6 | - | TGTGCCAGCAGCCCAGGTGGGGCGATGGGCATGAACACTGAAGCTTTCTTT | CASSPGGAMGMNTEAFF
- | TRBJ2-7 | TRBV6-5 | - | TGTGCCAGCAGTTCCAGGGGCCCGTACGAGCAGTACTTC | CASSSRGPYEQYF
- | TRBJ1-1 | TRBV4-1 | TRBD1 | TGCGCCAGCAGCCAACCGACAGGGGGAAAGACTGAAGCTTTCTTT | CASSQPTGGKTEAFF
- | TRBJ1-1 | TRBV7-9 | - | TGTGCCAGCAGCTTAGCGTTCGGACAGTTTGAAGCTTTCTTT | CASSLAFGQFEAFF
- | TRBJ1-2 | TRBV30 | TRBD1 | TGTGCCCTGTCCCGGGACAGGGGTCGTCGTGGCTACACCTTC | CALSRDRGRRGYTF
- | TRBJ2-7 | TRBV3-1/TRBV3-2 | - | TGTGCCAGCAGCCGGACAGTTGGTACCTACGAGCAGTACTTC | CASSRTVGTYEQYF
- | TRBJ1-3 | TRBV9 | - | TGTGCCAGCAGGGGAGGGGGACCCTCTGGAAACACCATATATTTT | CASRGGGPSGNTIYF
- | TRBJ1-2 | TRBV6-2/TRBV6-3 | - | TGTGCCAGCAGTCACCTCGCCAGGCTGACCTTC | CASSHLARLTF
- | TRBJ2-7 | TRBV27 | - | TGTGCCAGCAGTTTATTGGCAGGTGGGTCTTCCTACGAGCAGTACTTC | CASSLLAGGSSYEQYF
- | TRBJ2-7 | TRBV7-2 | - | TGTGCCAGCAGCTTACTGACGAACCACAGGGCCCAAGATCCGTACGAGCAGTACTTC | CASSLLTNHRAQDPYEQYF